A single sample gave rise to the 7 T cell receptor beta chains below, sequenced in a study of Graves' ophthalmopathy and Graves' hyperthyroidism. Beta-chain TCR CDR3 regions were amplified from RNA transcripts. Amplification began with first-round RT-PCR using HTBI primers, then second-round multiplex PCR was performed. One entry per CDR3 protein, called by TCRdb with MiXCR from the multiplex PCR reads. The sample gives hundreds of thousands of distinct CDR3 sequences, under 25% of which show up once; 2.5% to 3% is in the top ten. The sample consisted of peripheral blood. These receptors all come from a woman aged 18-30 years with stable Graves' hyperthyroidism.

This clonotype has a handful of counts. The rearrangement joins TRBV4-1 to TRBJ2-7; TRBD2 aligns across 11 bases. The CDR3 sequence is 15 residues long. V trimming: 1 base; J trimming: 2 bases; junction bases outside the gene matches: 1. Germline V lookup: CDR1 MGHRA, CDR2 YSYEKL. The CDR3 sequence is CASSQASGGPYEQYF. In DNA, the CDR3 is TGCGCCAGCAGCCAAGCTAGCGGGGGGCCCTACGAGCAGTACTTC.

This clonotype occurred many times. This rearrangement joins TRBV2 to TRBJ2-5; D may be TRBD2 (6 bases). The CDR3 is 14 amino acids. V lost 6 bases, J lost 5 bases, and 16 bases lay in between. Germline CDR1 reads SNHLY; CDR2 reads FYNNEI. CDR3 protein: CASSISTEGETQYF. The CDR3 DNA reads TGTGCCAGCAGCATATCGACGGAGGGGGAGACCCAGTACTTC.

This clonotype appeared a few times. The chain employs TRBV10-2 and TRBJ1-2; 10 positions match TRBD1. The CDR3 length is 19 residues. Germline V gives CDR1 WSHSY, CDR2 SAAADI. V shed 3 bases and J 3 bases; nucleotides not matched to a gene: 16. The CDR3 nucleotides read TGCGCCAGCAGTGACCCGGGACAGGGGTTCGCCTATGGAGACTATGGCTACACCTTC. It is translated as CASSDPGQGFAYGDYGYTF.

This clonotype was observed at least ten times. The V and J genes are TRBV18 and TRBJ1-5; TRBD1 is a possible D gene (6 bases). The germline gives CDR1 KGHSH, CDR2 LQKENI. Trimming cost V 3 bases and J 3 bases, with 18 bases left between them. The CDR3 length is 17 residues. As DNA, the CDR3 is TGTGCCAGCTCACCTAACGAACAGGGAGCAAACAATCAGCCCCAGCATTTT. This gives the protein CASSPNEQGANNQPQHF.

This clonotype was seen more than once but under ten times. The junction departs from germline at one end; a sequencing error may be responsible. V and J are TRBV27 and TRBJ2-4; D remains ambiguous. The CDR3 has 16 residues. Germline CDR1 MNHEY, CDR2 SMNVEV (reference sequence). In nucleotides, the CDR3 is TGTGCCAGCAGTCCCCTCATTAGGATCCGTGGAAACATTAAGTACTTC. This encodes CASSPLIRIRGNIKYF.

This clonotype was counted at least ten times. The CDR3 DNA follows: TGCGCCAGCAGCTTCCAAGCGGGAAGGGCACAAGAGACCCAGTACTTC. Residues: CASSFQAGRAQETQYF. The V gene is TRBV5-1, the J gene TRBJ2-5; 7 positions match TRBD2. Trimming took 2 bases from V and 2 from J; bases not matched to a gene: 9. CDR3 length equals 16 residues. Germline loops: CDR1 SGHRS, CDR2 YFSETQ.

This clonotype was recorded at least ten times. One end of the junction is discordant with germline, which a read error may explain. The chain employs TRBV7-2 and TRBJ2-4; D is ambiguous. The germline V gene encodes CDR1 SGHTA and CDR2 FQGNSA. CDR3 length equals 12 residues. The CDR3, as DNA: TGTGCCAGCAGCTTATGGAGAAACATTAAGTACTTC. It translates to CASSLWRNIKYF.